This T cell receptor beta chain is drawn from a study of blood T cell repertoires in COVID-19. Study overall: Acute and convalescent COVID-19 samples came from the United States, Italy and Spain. From T cells, B-cell-depleted T cells, or PBMCs came the material, which was cDNA or gDNA.

Authors' methods: Using reference gene primer amplification, nucleated cell counts were estimated. Using immunoSEQ multiplex PCR, the repertoire was profiled, and TCRdb retains in-frame clones only, with some absent. V and J calls plus clone size are reproduced from that table; the DNA served to infer D and trimming. This repertoire shows 150,000 or so clones, 80% found once; its top ten account for just over 0.55%. The CDR3 is 12 amino acids. Germline lookup yields CDR1 SEHNR and CDR2 FQNEAQ (reference sequence). V was pared by 5 bases and J by 5 bases, with 7 bases between. Sequencing was carried out using peripheral blood. This clonotype was obtained from a man between 60 and 75 years old with acute or convalescent COVID-19. The chain is built from TRBV7-9 and TRBJ2-1; no definite D call. CDR3 loop: CASSPTHNEQFF. In DNA, the CDR3 is TGTGCCAGCAGCCCTACCCACAATGAGCAGTTCTTC. The entire variable domain, with the rest obtained from reference TRBV7-9 and TRBJ2-1, is as follows: DTGVSQNPRHKITKRGQNVTFRCDPISEHNRLYWYRQTLGQGPEFLTYFQNEAQLEKSRLLSDRFSAERPKGSFSTLEIQRTEQGDSAMYLCASSPTHNEQFFGPGTRLTVL.